This TCR beta chain was identified in a study of PD-1 blockade in classical Hodgkin lymphoma. Germline V gene sequence: CDR1 MNHEY, CDR2 SVGAGI. V was pared by 4 bases and J by 9 bases, with 10 bases between. This CDR3 spans 11 amino acids. The protocol was immunoSEQ multiplex PCR, while the TCRdb copy is restricted to in-frame clones and leaves out a portion. The sample gives around 40,000 clones, 77% of which show up once; 9.8% is in the top ten. This clone was seen more than once but under ten times. Its target is unknown. Study-wide points: The diversity seen at baseline in complete responders resembled that of newly diagnosed patients. Repertoires differed for reasons still undefined, possibly disease activity or prior therapy.

As to time point: cycle 4 day 1 (C4D1), after more than 5 weeks of nivolumab. Autologous stem cell transplantation was followed by relapse in every patient, and brentuximab vedotin exposure varied. Under best response, outcomes were complete response, partial response or progressive disease. Sequenced material: peripheral blood mononuclear cells (PBMCs), taken before the fourth cycle of nivolumab. The TCR comes from a human donor with classical Hodgkin lymphoma. V is TRBV6-5 and J is TRBJ2-7, with TRBD2 as a possible D gene (5 bases). The CDR3 loop is CASSSGNRQYF. The CDR3 bases are TGTGCCAGCAGTTCGGGGAATCGGCAGTACTTC.